What follows are 18 T cell receptor beta chains derived from one specimen sequenced in a study of CD8+ T cells in alopecia areata. Following RNA extraction, reverse transcription yielded cDNA that acted as the sequencing template. This table comes from immunoSEQ multiplex PCR, and its TCRdb copy is limited to in-frame clones, with some not included. The sample holds approximately 65,000 clones; about 44% are singletons and the top ten take about 17%. This specimen was CD8+ T cells sorted from blood, taken at week 0. These receptors were collected from a human donor with alopecia areata.

V usage is TRBV5-1 and J usage is TRBJ1-1, with 8 bases matching TRBD1. Germline V gene lookup returns CDR1 SGHRS and CDR2 YFSETQ. Losses at the gene ends were 3 bases for V and 0 bases for J; bases not matched to a gene: 4. CDR3 length equals 15 residues. Written as DNA, the CDR3 is TGCGCCAGCAGCTCCGGGACAGGCATGAACACTGAAGCTTTCTTT. Translated, it gives CASSSGTGMNTEAFF.

The rearrangement links TRBV27 to TRBJ2-3; D not certain. The CDR3 sequence is 13 residues long. Germline V CDR1 and CDR2: MNHEY, SMNVEV (reference sequence). The ends were cut back, 2 bases at V and 0 bases at J, with 3 bases in the middle. This CDR3 is CASSLGSTDTQYF. DNA for the CDR3: TGTGCCAGCAGTTTAGGGAGCACAGATACGCAGTATTTT.

CDR3 coding DNA: TGTGCCTGGAGTGTTTTTCAGCCCATGAACACTGAAGCTTTCTTT. This sequence encodes CAWSVFQPMNTEAFF. The chain uses TRBV30 and TRBJ1-1; D remains unclear. The V end was cut by 0 bases, the J end by 0 bases, with 11 bases between. Germline V lookup: CDR1 GTSNPN, CDR2 SVGIG (reference sequence). CDR3 size: 15 residues.

The chain joins TRBV30 to TRBJ1-1, with 8 nucleotides matching TRBD1. Germline values: CDR1 GTSNPN, CDR2 SVGIG (reference sequence). The trim removed 5 bases at V and 4 bases at J, leaving 6 bases unmatched. The length of the CDR3 is 13 residues. The CDR3 spells CAWEQGARTEAFF. The CDR3 DNA follows: TGTGCCTGGGAGCAGGGGGCTCGCACTGAAGCTTTCTTT.

V is TRBV7-9 and J is TRBJ2-7, with D perhaps TRBD2 (6 bases). Germline CDR1 and CDR2: SEHNR and FQNEAQ (reference sequence). V was clipped by 5 bases and J by 3 bases, with 14 bases between them. The CDR3 is 14 amino acids. This CDR3 is CASSHGGNLYEQYF. DNA for the CDR3: TGTGCCAGCAGCCATGGAGGGAACCTCTACGAGCAGTACTTC.

The V gene is TRBV6-6, the J gene TRBJ2-7; a weak D match, TRBD1 (5 bases). The V gene lost 5 bases and the J gene lost 5 bases, with 13 bases spanning the gap. The CDR3 is 13 residues long. CDR1 and CDR2 (germline): MNHNY, SVGAGI (reference sequence). CDR3 loop: CASSGRDGDEQYF. CDR3 nucleotide sequence: TGTGCCAGCAGTGGCAGGGATGGGGACGAGCAGTACTTC.

This clone was seen only a few times. Written as DNA, the CDR3 is TGTGCCAGCAGTTACCGAAAGGGGGGCCCGGGGAATGAGCAGTTCTTC. Protein sequence: CASSYRKGGPGNEQFF. The rearrangement joins TRBV6-6 to TRBJ2-1, with D perhaps being TRBD1 or TRBD2 (6 bases each). The V and J ends lost 2 bases and 7 bases respectively, with 18 bases between them. The length of the CDR3 is 16 residues. The germline V gene has CDR1 MNHNY and CDR2 SVGAGI (reference sequence).

This clone was seen only once. The V gene is TRBV11-3, the J gene TRBJ2-3; 9 nucleotides agree with TRBD2. The V and J ends lost 5 bases and 4 bases, in that order; junction bases with no gene match: 13. Germline V gene sequence: CDR1 SGHNT, CDR2 YENEEA. The CDR3 has 17 amino acids. Written as DNA, the CDR3 is TGTGCCAGCAGCCCCTACCGCGGCGGGAGGGCCTCAGATACGCAGTATTTT. It yields the protein CASSPYRGGRASDTQYF.

This clone has a handful of counts. The V call is TRBV28, the J call TRBJ2-3; TRBD2 is a possible D gene (5 bases). This CDR3 has 13 residues. In germline, CDR1 is MDHEN, CDR2 SYDVKM. Trimming left V 8 bases short and J 1 base short, with 10 bases between. The CDR3 nucleotides are TGTGCCAGCTACCGGACTCGCACAGATACGCAGTATTTT. Translating it yields CASYRTRTDTQYF.

This clone was counted a few times. The V and J genes are TRBV9 and TRBJ2-7; weak D call: TRBD2 (5 bases). The V gene lost 0 bases and the J gene lost 3 bases, with 16 bases spanning the gap. The length of the CDR3 is 16 residues. Germline CDR1 and CDR2: SGDLS and YYNGEE. In DNA, the CDR3 is TGTGCCAGCAGCGTAGGGGCGGAGCGGCAGTACTACGAGCAGTACTTC. This translates into CASSVGAERQYYEQYF.

The chain joins TRBV27 to TRBJ2-7; no firm D call. The CDR3 is made up of 13 amino acids. V was pared by 2 bases and J by 3 bases, with 8 bases between. The germline V gene has CDR1 MNHEY and CDR2 SMNVEV (reference sequence). The CDR3 coding sequence is TGTGCCAGCAGTTTAGGGTGGCGCTACGAGCAGTACTTC. Its translation is CASSLGWRYEQYF.

A note on this clone: This sample includes further DNA sequences coding for the same CDR3. The gene calls are TRBV5-1 and TRBJ2-1; 8 bases are a match to TRBD2. In germline, CDR1 is SGHRS, CDR2 YFSETQ. CDR3 size: 15 residues. The trim removed 4 bases at V and 8 bases at J, leaving 11 bases unmatched. The CDR3, as DNA: TGCGCCAGCAGCCTTGATTCGGGAGGGTTATATGAGCAGTTCTTC. This encodes CASSLDSGGLYEQFF.

This clone has just a few counts. J is TRBJ1-1 and V is TRBV5-1; 8 nucleotides agree with TRBD1. The junction had 7 bases not matched to a gene; V was cut back by 3 bases and J by 3 bases. CDR3 length equals 15 residues. Germline V lookup: CDR1 SGHRS, CDR2 YFSETQ. DNA for the CDR3: TGCGCCAGCAGCTCCCCGACAGGGGTTTACACTGAAGCTTTCTTT. Translating it yields CASSSPTGVYTEAFF. Full variable domain (missing parts from reference TRBV5-1 and TRBJ1-1): KAGVTQTPRYLIKTRGQQVTLSCSPISGHRSVSWYQQTPGQGLQFLFEYFSETQRNKGNFPGRFSGRQFSNSRSEMNVSTLELGDSALYLCASSSPTGVYTEAFFGQGTRLTVV.

This rearrangement joins TRBV18 to TRBJ2-1; 7 bases map to TRBD2. CDR3 length: 13 amino acids. The ends lost 2 bases at V and 7 bases at J; junction bases unmatched: 2. The germline CDR1 and CDR2 sequences are KGHSH and LQKENI. CDR3: CASSPASGNEQFF. The CDR3, as DNA: TGTGCCAGCTCACCAGCTAGCGGTAATGAGCAGTTCTTC. The whole variable domain, remainder taken from reference TRBV18 and TRBJ2-1, is NAGVMQNPRHLVRRRGQEARLRCSPMKGHSHVYWYRQLPEEGLKFMVYLQKENIIDESGMPKERFSAEFPKEGPSILRIQQVVRGDSAAYFCASSPASGNEQFFGPGTRLTVL.

This sequence joins TRBV7-8 and TRBJ2-5, with 7 bases lining up with TRBD1. CDR1 and CDR2 from the germline V gene are SGHVS and FQNEAQ. V was clipped by 5 bases and J by 3 bases; unmatched bases: 9. The CDR3 covers 15 residues. As DNA, the CDR3 is TGTGCCAGCAGCAAATGGGACAGCATCGAAGAGACCCAGTACTTC. Protein sequence: CASSKWDSIEETQYF.

A single count supports this clone. The chain recombines TRBV18 with TRBJ1-1, with TRBD1 as a possible D gene (5 bases). Germline V CDR1 and CDR2: KGHSH, LQKENI. V lost 4 bases and J 2 bases, leaving 8 bases between the germline ends. This CDR3 has 13 amino acids. The CDR3 region is CASSQRDNTEAFF. The CDR3 DNA follows: TGTGCCAGCTCACAGCGGGACAACACTGAAGCTTTCTTT.

The sample holds a few counts of this clone. The genes are TRBV6-5 and TRBJ1-5; a possible D gene is TRBD1 (6 bases). Looked up from germline, CDR1 is MNHEY and CDR2 is SVGAGI. The CDR3 totals 15 residues. V shed 2 bases and J shed 3 bases, with 11 bases lying between them. The CDR3 DNA sequence: TGTGCCAGCAGTTACGTGGAGGGGGACAATCAGCCCCAGCATTTT. Translation gives CASSYVEGDNQPQHF.

The chain is built from TRBV27 and TRBJ2-1; D remains ambiguous. V lost 5 bases and J 7 bases, leaving 12 bases between the germline ends. The CDR3 is made up of 13 amino acids. The germline V gene has CDR1 MNHEY and CDR2 SMNVEV (reference sequence). This CDR3 is CASSGLGFNEQFF. The CDR3 DNA is TGTGCCAGCAGTGGTCTAGGTTTTAATGAGCAGTTCTTC.